A selection of T cell receptor beta chains follows, all from one sample in a study of cytomegalovirus exposure and HLA in healthy donors. Measured with immunoSEQ multiplex PCR; TCRdb has only the in-frame clones, and not every one. The data contain tens of thousands of clones, around 66% of them singletons. Source material: PBMCs. The receptor set was obtained from a man in his sixties in good health and CMV-seropositive. Each CDR3 is given with its conserved first and last residue. Fields, in order: CDR3 protein, CDR3 DNA, V gene, clone size, J gene, D gene. D genes are given only for firm matches. Not all rows give a size; the values are once, few, many and, for expanded clones, a class.

CDR3: CASSPSGGRAYIGELFF
DNA: TGTGCCAGCAGCCCTTCGGGCGGGAGGGCCTATATCGGGGAGCTGTTTTTT
V: TRBV4-2
size: .
J: TRBJ2-2
D: TRBD2

CDR3: CASSLGQGGAYGYTF
DNA: TGTGCCAGCAGCTTGGGACAAGGGGGGGCCTACGGCTACACCTTC
V: TRBV5-5
size: few
J: TRBJ1-2
D: .

CDR3: CASSTPRPGQATGANVLTF
DNA: TGTGCCAGCAGCACGCCGAGACCGGGACAGGCTACCGGGGCCAACGTCCTGACTTTC
V: TRBV9
size: .
J: TRBJ2-6
D: TRBD1

CDR3: CASSESTTTGGETQYF
DNA: TGCGCCAGCAGTGAGTCGACCACGACAGGAGGAGAGACCCAGTACTTC
V: TRBV10-1
size: .
J: TRBJ2-5
D: .

CDR3: CASSPGQGGRGYTF
DNA: TGTGCCAGCAGCCCTGGACAGGGGGGACGGGGCTACACCTTC
V: TRBV7-2
size: .
J: TRBJ1-2
D: TRBD1

CDR3: CASTEVGQAYEQYF
DNA: TGTGCCAGCACCGAAGTGGGACAGGCCTACGAGCAGTACTTC
V: TRBV7-9
size: once
J: TRBJ2-7
D: TRBD1

CDR3: CSVMDRRGTEAFF
DNA: TGCAGCGTTATGGACAGGAGGGGCACTGAAGCTTTCTTT
V: TRBV29-1
size: .
J: TRBJ1-1
D: TRBD1

CDR3: CASSSGIVKYEQYF
DNA: TGTGCCAGCAGTTCAGGGATCGTGAAATACGAGCAGTACTTC
V: TRBV2
size: .
J: TRBJ2-7
D: .

CDR3: CASSLRGTGGSGELFF
DNA: TGTGCCAGCAGCTTGAGGGGGACAGGGGGCTCCGGGGAGCTGTTTTTT
V: TRBV7-9
size: few
J: TRBJ2-2
D: TRBD1

CDR3: CASSYWRSGELFF
DNA: TGTGCCAGCAGTTACTGGCGGAGCGGGGAGCTGTTTTTT
V: TRBV6-5
size: .
J: TRBJ2-2
D: .

CDR3: CALPLETTQMNTEAFF
DNA: TGTGCTCTACCACTAGAAACCACCCAAATGAACACTGAAGCTTTCTTT
V: TRBV6-4
size: .
J: TRBJ1-1
D: .

CDR3: CASTYGLAHNEQFF
DNA: TGTGCCAGCACCTACGGACTAGCGCACAATGAGCAGTTCTTC
V: TRBV6-1
size: .
J: TRBJ2-1
D: TRBD2

CDR3: CASSLEYAGTVLETQYF
DNA: TGTGCCAGCAGCTTGGAGTACGCCGGGACAGTCCTAGAGACCCAGTACTTC
V: TRBV5-6
size: .
J: TRBJ2-5
D: TRBD1

CDR3: CASSRQGSYEQYF
DNA: TGTGCCAGCAGCCGACAGGGGTCCTACGAGCAGTACTTC
V: TRBV7-9
size: few
J: TRBJ2-7
D: TRBD1

CDR3: CASSITTSGLYEQYF
DNA: TGTGCCAGTAGTATTACGACTAGCGGCCTCTACGAGCAGTACTTC
V: TRBV19
size: .
J: TRBJ2-7
D: TRBD2

CDR3: CASSQVPGQGDEQFF
DNA: TGCGCCAGCAGCCAAGTGCCCGGACAGGGCGATGAGCAGTTCTTC
V: TRBV4-1
size: .
J: TRBJ2-1
D: TRBD1

CDR3: CASRTYGTLAGGGNEQFF
DNA: TGTGCCAGCAGGACCTACGGGACCCTAGCGGGAGGTGGTAATGAGCAGTTCTTC
V: TRBV28
size: .
J: TRBJ2-1
D: TRBD2

CDR3: CASSIRQGVYQETQYF
DNA: TGTGCCAGTAGTATAAGGCAGGGGGTATACCAAGAGACCCAGTACTTC
V: TRBV19
size: .
J: TRBJ2-5
D: TRBD1

CDR3: CASSLFSYEQYF
DNA: TGTGCCAGCAGTTTATTCAGCTACGAGCAGTACTTC
V: TRBV28
size: .
J: TRBJ2-7
D: .

CDR3: CASNPTGGLDEQYF
DNA: TGCGCCAGCAACCCTACAGGGGGCCTGGACGAGCAGTACTTC
V: TRBV5-1
size: .
J: TRBJ2-7
D: TRBD1

CDR3: CASSPGTSGKVVGSNEQFF
DNA: TGTGCCAGCAGCCCCGGGACTAGCGGGAAAGTAGTCGGGAGCAATGAGCAGTTCTTC
V: TRBV11-2
size: .
J: TRBJ2-1
D: TRBD2

CDR3: CAWAQGGSGANVLTF
DNA: TGTGCCTGGGCCCAAGGGGGATCTGGGGCCAACGTCCTGACTTTC
V: TRBV30
size: few
J: TRBJ2-6
D: .

CDR3: CASSLASGGTYEQYF
DNA: TGCGCCAGCAGCTTGGCATCGGGAGGGACCTACGAGCAGTACTTC
V: TRBV5-1
size: once
J: TRBJ2-7
D: TRBD2

CDR3: CASSIRREGYNEQFF
DNA: TGTGCCAGTAGTATCCGTCGGGAAGGTTACAATGAGCAGTTCTTC
V: TRBV19
size: .
J: TRBJ2-1
D: .

CDR3: CAAGVGGEQFF
DNA: TGTGCTGCGGGAGTTGGCGGTGAGCAGTTCTTC
V: TRBV27
size: few
J: TRBJ2-1
D: TRBD2

CDR3: CASSLGTGLAEQFF
DNA: TGTGCCAGCAGCTTAGGGACAGGTCTAGCGGAGCAGTTCTTC
V: TRBV11-3
size: .
J: TRBJ2-1
D: .

CDR3: CASSYRDGTGYTF
DNA: TGTGCCAGCAGTTACCGGGACGGGACTGGATACACCTTC
V: TRBV27
size: .
J: TRBJ1-2
D: .

CDR3: CASSYGASSYEQYF
DNA: TGTGCCAGCAGTTACGGTGCGAGCTCCTACGAGCAGTACTTC
V: TRBV6-5
size: .
J: TRBJ2-7
D: .

CDR3: CASSSYRGLYNSPLHF
DNA: TGTGCCAGCAGCTCGTACAGGGGCCTTTATAATTCACCCCTCCACTTT
V: TRBV11-2
size: .
J: TRBJ1-6
D: TRBD1

CDR3: CASSQVTGGRGYGYTF
DNA: TGCGCCAGCAGCCAGGTGACAGGGGGCAGGGGCTATGGCTACACCTTC
V: TRBV5-1
size: .
J: TRBJ1-2
D: TRBD1

CDR3: CASSLGQVGYTF
DNA: TGCGCCAGCAGCTTGGGGCAGGTTGGCTACACCTTC
V: TRBV5-1
size: .
J: TRBJ1-2
D: .

CDR3: CASSYQPGLLGELFF
DNA: TGTGCCAGCAGTTACCAGCCAGGGCTGCTTGGGGAGCTGTTTTTT
V: TRBV6-5
size: .
J: TRBJ2-2
D: .

CDR3: CASSFRVDTEAFF
DNA: TGTGCCAGCAGTTTCAGGGTGGACACTGAAGCTTTCTTT
V: TRBV27
size: few
J: TRBJ1-1
D: .

CDR3: CASSQPITGEETQYF
DNA: TGTGCCAGCAGCCAACCAATAACAGGGGAAGAGACCCAGTACTTC
V: TRBV4-2
size: .
J: TRBJ2-5
D: TRBD1

CDR3: CASSGQGAQPQHF
DNA: TGTGCCAGCTCAGGACAGGGGGCTCAGCCCCAGCATTTT
V: TRBV18
size: .
J: TRBJ1-5
D: TRBD1